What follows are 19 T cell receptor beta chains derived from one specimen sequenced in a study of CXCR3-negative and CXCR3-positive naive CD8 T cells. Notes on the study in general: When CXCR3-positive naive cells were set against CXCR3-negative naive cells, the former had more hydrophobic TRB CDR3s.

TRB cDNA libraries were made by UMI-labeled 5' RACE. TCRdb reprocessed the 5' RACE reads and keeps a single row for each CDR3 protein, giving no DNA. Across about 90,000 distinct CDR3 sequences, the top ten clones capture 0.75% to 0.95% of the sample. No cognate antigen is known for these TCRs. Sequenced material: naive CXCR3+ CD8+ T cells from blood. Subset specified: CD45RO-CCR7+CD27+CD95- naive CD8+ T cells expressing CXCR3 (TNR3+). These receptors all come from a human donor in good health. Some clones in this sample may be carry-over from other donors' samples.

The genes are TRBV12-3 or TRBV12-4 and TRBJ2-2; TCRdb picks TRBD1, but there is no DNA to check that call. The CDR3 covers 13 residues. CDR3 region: CATSGQLTGELFF.

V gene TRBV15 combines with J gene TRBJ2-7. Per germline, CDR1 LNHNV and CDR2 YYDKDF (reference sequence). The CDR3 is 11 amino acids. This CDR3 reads CATSTGNEQYF.

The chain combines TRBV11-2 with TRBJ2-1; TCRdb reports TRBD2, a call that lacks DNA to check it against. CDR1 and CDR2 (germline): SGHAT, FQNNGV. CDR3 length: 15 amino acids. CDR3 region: CASSLTPGTSYEQFF.

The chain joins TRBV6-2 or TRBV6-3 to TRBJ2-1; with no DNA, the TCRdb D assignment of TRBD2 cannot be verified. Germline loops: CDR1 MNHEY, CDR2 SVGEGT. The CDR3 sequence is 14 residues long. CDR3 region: CASSYQREVNEQFF.

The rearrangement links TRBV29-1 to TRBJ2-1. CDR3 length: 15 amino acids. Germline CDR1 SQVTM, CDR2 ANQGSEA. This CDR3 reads CSVEDLEIGYNEQFF.

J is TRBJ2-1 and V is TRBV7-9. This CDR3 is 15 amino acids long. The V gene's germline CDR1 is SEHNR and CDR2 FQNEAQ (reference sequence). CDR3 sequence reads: CAHGLAGGPHNEQFF.

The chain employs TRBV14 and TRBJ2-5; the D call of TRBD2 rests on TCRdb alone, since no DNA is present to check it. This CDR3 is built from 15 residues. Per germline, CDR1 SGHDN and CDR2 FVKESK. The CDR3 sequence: CASSQDEASQETQYF.

The CDR3 spells CAISEMGQGIYLNTGELFF. The chain recombines TRBV10-3 with TRBJ2-2; the TRBD1 assignment by TCRdb is unverifiable without DNA. The CDR3 length is 19 residues. Germline V CDR1 and CDR2: ENHRY, SYGVKD.

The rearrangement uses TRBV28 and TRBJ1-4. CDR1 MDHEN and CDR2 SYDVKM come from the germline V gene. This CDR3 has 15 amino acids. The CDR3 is CSSSNFPTTNEKLFF.

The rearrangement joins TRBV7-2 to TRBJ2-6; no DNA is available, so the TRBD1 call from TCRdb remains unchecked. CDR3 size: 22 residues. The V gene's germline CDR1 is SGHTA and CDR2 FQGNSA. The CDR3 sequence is CASSPHLTGGYVSASGANVLTF.

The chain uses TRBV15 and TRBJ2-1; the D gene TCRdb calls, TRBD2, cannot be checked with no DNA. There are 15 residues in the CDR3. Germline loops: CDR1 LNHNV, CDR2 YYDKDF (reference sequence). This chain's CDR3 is CATSRDREANNEQFF.

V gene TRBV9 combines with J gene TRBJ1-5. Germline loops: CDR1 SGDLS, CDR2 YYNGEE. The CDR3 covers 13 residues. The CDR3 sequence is CASSGQGGQPQHF. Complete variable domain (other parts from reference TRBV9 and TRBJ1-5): DSGVTQTPKHLITATGQRVTLRCSPRSGDLSVYWYQQSLDQGLQFLIQYYNGEERAKGNILERFSAQQFPDLHSELNLSSLELGDSALYFCASSGQGGQPQHFGDGTRLSIL.

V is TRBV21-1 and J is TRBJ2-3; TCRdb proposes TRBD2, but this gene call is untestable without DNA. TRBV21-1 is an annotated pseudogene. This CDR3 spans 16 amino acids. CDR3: CASSKDEAECTDTQYF.

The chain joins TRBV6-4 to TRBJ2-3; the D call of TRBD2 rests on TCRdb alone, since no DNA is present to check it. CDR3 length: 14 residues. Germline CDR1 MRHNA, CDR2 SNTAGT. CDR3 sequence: CASSTSGGADTQYF.

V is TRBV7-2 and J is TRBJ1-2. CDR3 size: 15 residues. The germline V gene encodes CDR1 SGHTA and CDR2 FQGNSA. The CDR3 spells CASSHLGDPNYGYTF. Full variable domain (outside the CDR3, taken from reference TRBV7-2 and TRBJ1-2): GAGVSQSPSNKVTEKGKDVELRCDPISGHTALYWYRQSLGQGLEFLIYFQGNSAPDKSGLPSDRFSAERTGGSVSTLTIQRTQQEDSAVYLCASSHLGDPNYGYTFGSGTRLTVV.

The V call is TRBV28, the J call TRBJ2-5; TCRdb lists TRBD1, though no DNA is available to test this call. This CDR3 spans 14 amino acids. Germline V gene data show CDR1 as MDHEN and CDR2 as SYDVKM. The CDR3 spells CASSLWTGRETQYF.

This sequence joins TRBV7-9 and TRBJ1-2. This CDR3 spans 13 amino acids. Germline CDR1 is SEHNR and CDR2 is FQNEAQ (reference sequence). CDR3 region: CASSLTADYGYTF.

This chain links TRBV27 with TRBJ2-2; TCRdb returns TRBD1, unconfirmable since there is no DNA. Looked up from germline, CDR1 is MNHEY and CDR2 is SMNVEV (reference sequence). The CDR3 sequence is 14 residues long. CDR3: CASSDSTTTGELFF.

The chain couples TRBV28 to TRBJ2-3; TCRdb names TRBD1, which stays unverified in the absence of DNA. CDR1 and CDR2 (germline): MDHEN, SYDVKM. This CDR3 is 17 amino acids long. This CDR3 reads CASSPSYGTQRGDTQYF.